This T cell receptor (beta chain) comes out of a study of T cell changes during pregnancy in multiple sclerosis. The CDR3 is 15 amino acids. V was clipped by 1 base and J by 4 bases, with 12 bases between them. The germline V gene encodes CDR1 SEHNR and CDR2 FQNEAQ (reference sequence). Using immunoSEQ multiplex PCR, the repertoire was profiled, and TCRdb retains in-frame clones only, with some absent. The sample yields about 120,000 clones, roughly 92% seen once. The specimen was peripheral blood, collected before pregnancy. The sequence came from a female donor with multiple sclerosis, enrolled in a pregnancy study. The V gene is TRBV7-9, the J gene TRBJ2-3, with D possibly matching TRBD2 (7 bases). For the CDR3, the DNA is TGTGCCAGCAGCTTAGGGGCGGGGGCGGCAGATACGCAGTATTTT. This translates into CASSLGAGAADTQYF.